These T cell receptor beta chains were read from a single sample in a study of control samples from healthy donors and cancer patients. TCRdb's table, derived via immunoSEQ multiplex PCR, lists solely in-frame clones and lacks some. The data show about 85,000 clones, with 85% to 90% seen just once and roughly 7.6% held by the top ten. The sequenced sample was blood. These receptor sequences come from a woman between 55 and 75 years old in good health. CDR3s include the opening cysteine and the closing phenylalanine or tryptophan. Fields, in order: V gene, J gene, D gene, clone size, CDR3 DNA, CDR3 protein. D genes are given only for firm matches. Not every row has a clone size; where given, it reads once, few, many or a size class.

TRBV11-2,TRBJ1-6,.,.,TGTGCCAGCAGCGGTCCGGGACAACCGGGGGGCACCCTCCACTTT,CASSGPGQPGGTLHF
TRBV30,TRBJ1-5,.,.,TGTGCCTGGGGACCGGCTGGGAATCAGCCCCAGCATTTT,CAWGPAGNQPQHF
TRBV19,TRBJ2-7,TRBD2,.,TGTGCCAGTAGTATGACTAGCGGGAGGGCCCTTCGTCGCGAGCAGTACTTC,CASSMTSGRALRREQYF
TRBV5-1,TRBJ2-2,.,.,TGCGCCAGCAGCTTGGGGCCAGTTCAGCCCGGGGAGCTGTTTTTT,CASSLGPVQPGELFF
TRBV7-7,TRBJ2-1,.,.,TGTGCCAGCAGCTTAGGTAGCGGCCACTACAATGAGCAGTTCTTC,CASSLGSGHYNEQFF
TRBV28,TRBJ1-5,.,.,TGTGCCAGCAGTCGCCCAGGGTATAGCAATCAGCCCCAGCATTTT,CASSRPGYSNQPQHF
TRBV29-1,TRBJ2-7,.,.,TGCAGCGTTTCCCACTTGAACTACGAGCAGTACTTC,CSVSHLNYEQYF
TRBV30,TRBJ2-3,TRBD1,.,TGTGCCTGGAGTTCTACCGGGACAGGCAGGGATACGCAGTATTTT,CAWSSTGTGRDTQYF
TRBV21-1,TRBJ1-5,.,.,TGTGCCAGCAGCAAATACCGGTGGGATAGCAATCAGCCCCAGCATTTT,CASSKYRWDSNQPQHF
TRBV5-1,TRBJ2-3,.,.,TGCGCCAGCAGCTCCCCCAGACAGGCCTCCACAGATACGCAGTATTTT,CASSSPRQASTDTQYF
TRBV25-1,TRBJ2-1,.,many,TGTGCCAGCATCAAAGCAGGGGACCCTTTGAATGAGCAGTTCTTC,CASIKAGDPLNEQFF
TRBV15,TRBJ2-6,.,once,TGTGCCACCAGCAGAGTTGAAGGTAGTGGGGCCAACGTCCTGACTTTC,CATSRVEGSGANVLTF
TRBV28,TRBJ1-6,.,.,TGTGCCAGCAGTTTACTGCCGGGACACCGAACAAATTCACCCCTCCACTTT,CASSLLPGHRTNSPLHF
TRBV3-1/TRBV3-2,TRBJ2-1,.,.,TGTGCCAGCAGCCAAGAGTCACAGGGGTGTGACGGGAGTTTAAAAAATGAGCAGTTCTTC,CASSQESQGCDGSLKNEQFF
TRBV7-2,TRBJ2-7,.,.,TGTGCCAGCAGCTCCAGGTCGGCTCATGCCTACGAGCAGTACTTC,CASSSRSAHAYEQYF
TRBV12-3/TRBV12-4,TRBJ2-3,.,once,TGTGCCAGCAGTGGGGAGGGGGGAGATACGCAGTATTTT,CASSGEGGDTQYF
TRBV6-5,TRBJ2-3,TRBD1,.,TGTGCCAGCAGGGTAGGACAGGGGGCGACAGATACGCAGTATTTT,CASRVGQGATDTQYF
TRBV5-4,TRBJ2-5,.,.,TGTGCCAGCAGCGACACCGCGGCAGGGCGCGAGACCCAGTACTTC,CASSDTAAGRETQYF
TRBV10-3,TRBJ2-2,.,.,TGTGCCATCAGTGAGGGGGAGAGGGACACCGGGGAGCTGTTTTTT,CAISEGERDTGELFF
TRBV7-9,TRBJ2-1,.,.,TGTGCCAGCAGCTTAGTGGGAGTGGGCGATGAGCAGTTCTTC,CASSLVGVGDEQFF
TRBV11-3,TRBJ2-1,TRBD2,.,TGTGCCAGCAGCCGCGGGGGTTCCCCCTACAATGAGCAGTTCTTC,CASSRGGSPYNEQFF
TRBV25-1,TRBJ2-3,.,.,TGTGCCAGCAAGGTCGGCGGCTCCACAGATACGCAGTATTTT,CASKVGGSTDTQYF
TRBV14,TRBJ1-4,TRBD1,.,TGTGCCAGCAGCCAAGAGGAAGGGACAGGGGATGAAAAACTGTTTTTT,CASSQEEGTGDEKLFF
TRBV28,TRBJ1-5,TRBD1,.,TGTGCCAGCACCATACAGGGGAATCAGCCCCAGCATTTT,CASTIQGNQPQHF
TRBV2,TRBJ2-7,.,.,TGTGCCAGCAGCGGGACTCCCTACGAGCAGTACTTC,CASSGTPYEQYF
TRBV18,TRBJ2-5,TRBD1,.,TGTGCCAGCTCACCGGACAGGGCTGGAGAGACCCAGTACTTC,CASSPDRAGETQYF
TRBV4-2,TRBJ2-3,TRBD2,.,TGTGCCAGCAGCCAACTAGCGGGAGGAGGTACAGATACGCAGTATTTT,CASSQLAGGGTDTQYF
TRBV12-3/TRBV12-4,TRBJ2-7,.,.,TGTGCCAGCAGTTCGAACCGCGAGCAGTACTTC,CASSSNREQYF
TRBV10-3,TRBJ1-2,.,.,TGTGCCATCAGCCCCGGGACACGGGGCTATGGCTACACCTTC,CAISPGTRGYGYTF
TRBV13,TRBJ2-7,TRBD2,.,TGTGCCAGCAGCTTTTCGACTAGCGCGACCTACGAGCAGTACTTC,CASSFSTSATYEQYF
TRBV7-2,TRBJ2-3,TRBD2,.,TGTGCCAGCAGCTTGTTTGTAGCGGGAGTTAGCACAGATACGCAGTATTTT,CASSLFVAGVSTDTQYF
TRBV5-1,TRBJ1-2,TRBD1,.,TGCGCCAGCAGCTTGGATGTTGCCGGGACAGGGGGCGGAGATGGCTACACCTTC,CASSLDVAGTGGGDGYTF
TRBV27,TRBJ1-2,.,.,TGTGCCAGCAGTCCTGGATATGGCTACACCTTC,CASSPGYGYTF
TRBV19,TRBJ1-6,.,.,TGTGCCAGTAGTTTCGCGGACAGAGAATATTCACCCCTCCACTTT,CASSFADREYSPLHF
TRBV3-1/TRBV3-2,TRBJ1-6,.,once,TGTGCCAGCAGCCAGTCAGCCGGTAATTCACCCCTCCACTTT,CASSQSAGNSPLHF
TRBV4-3,TRBJ1-1,.,.,TGCGCCAGCAGCCAAGAAGGTTATGGGACTGAAGCTTTCTTT,CASSQEGYGTEAFF
TRBV7-4,TRBJ2-5,TRBD2,.,TGTGCCAGCAGCTTAGCGGGACCTAGCGGGGCCCAAGAGACCCAGTACTTC,CASSLAGPSGAQETQYF
TRBV7-3,TRBJ2-1,.,.,TGTGCCAGCAGCTTACTAGGGGCTAGCCTAAACAATGAGCAGTTCTTC,CASSLLGASLNNEQFF
TRBV29-1,TRBJ1-2,TRBD1,.,TGCAGCGTTGATGCACAGGGGCGCGATGGCTACACCTTC,CSVDAQGRDGYTF
TRBV9,TRBJ2-7,TRBD2,.,TGTGCCAGCAGCGCGGGGACTAGCGGATCCTACGAGCAGTACTTC,CASSAGTSGSYEQYF
TRBV5-4,TRBJ2-2,.,.,TGTGCCAGCAGCTTTAAAGGGATGGTCCCCGGGGAGCTGTTTTTT,CASSFKGMVPGELFF
TRBV10-3,TRBJ2-5,TRBD2,once,TGTGCCATCCAAAGCGGGGCCCCCCAAGAGACCCAGTACTTC,CAIQSGAPQETQYF
TRBV7-9,TRBJ2-1,.,.,TGTGCCAGCAGCTTAGCGGCCTATTCCCTTTATGTCTACAATGAGCAGTTCTTC,CASSLAAYSLYVYNEQFF
TRBV7-9,TRBJ2-5,.,once,TGTGCCAGCAGCTTTAGCGGAGAAGAGACCCAGTACTTC,CASSFSGEETQYF
TRBV24-1,TRBJ1-5,.,.,TGTGCCACCAGTGATGGGGGAAGCAATCAGCCCCAGCATTTT,CATSDGGSNQPQHF
TRBV18,TRBJ2-3,TRBD2,.,TGTGCCAGCTCACCCGGTCAAGCGGGGGCAGATACGCAGTATTTT,CASSPGQAGADTQYF
TRBV7-2,TRBJ2-1,.,.,TGTGCCAGCAGCTTAGCGCGGAGGCAGCAGTTCTTC,CASSLARRQQFF
TRBV7-9,TRBJ2-1,TRBD2,.,TGTGCCAGCAGCTTCGGACTAGCGGGAGGAAATGACAATGAGCAGTTCTTC,CASSFGLAGGNDNEQFF
TRBV29-1,TRBJ2-2,TRBD2,.,TGCAGCGTTGAAATTAGCGGGAGCACCGGGGAGCTGTTTTTT,CSVEISGSTGELFF
TRBV19,TRBJ1-5,.,.,TGTGCCAGTAGTATTGGTCTAGTGTCACCCCAGCATTTT,CASSIGLVSPQHF
TRBV4-3,TRBJ1-5,.,.,TGCGCCAGCAGCCAAGATCGGGTTGGGAGCAATCAGCCCCAGCATTTT,CASSQDRVGSNQPQHF
TRBV11-2,TRBJ2-2,TRBD2,.,TGTGCCAGCAGCTTATGGGTTAGCGGGAGTCTTGGGGAGCTGTTTTTT,CASSLWVSGSLGELFF